Listed below are T cell receptor beta chains from one sample, sequenced in a study of regulatory T cells in long-lasting Graves disease. One entry per CDR3 protein, called by TCRdb with MiXCR from the multiplex PCR reads. The sample consists of over 350,000 distinct CDR3 sequences, less than 15% of them appearing once. These sequences were also reported in another study, on T cells in Graves' hyperthyroidism and ophthalmopathy.

This specimen was peripheral blood mononuclear cells (PBMCs), taken at new diagnosis, from a patient treated with antithyroid drugs. The receptors shown here come from a woman aged 45-65 years with Graves disease. The CDR3 runs from the conserved cysteine through the conserved F or W. Fields, in order: V gene, clone size, D gene, J gene, CDR3 length, CDR3 protein, CDR3 DNA. A D gene is named only where the DNA matches it firmly. A row's size may be missing; if present it is once, few, many or a size class.

V gene: TRBV6-8; clone size: .; D gene: .; J gene: TRBJ2-5; CDR3 length: 14; CDR3 protein: CASSYSISRETQYF; CDR3 DNA: TGTGCCAGCAGTTACTCGATTAGCCGGGAGACCCAGTACTTC
V gene: TRBV7-3; clone size: many; D gene: .; J gene: TRBJ2-3; CDR3 length: 15; CDR3 protein: CASSLNGFGTDTQYF; CDR3 DNA: TGTGCCAGCAGCTTAAACGGTTTCGGCACAGATACGCAGTATTTT
V gene: TRBV3-1; clone size: few; D gene: .; J gene: TRBJ2-7; CDR3 length: 14; CDR3 protein: CASSQGRGFYEQYF; CDR3 DNA: TGTGCCAGCAGCCAAGGGCGGGGCTTCTACGAGCAGTACTTC
V gene: TRBV20-1; clone size: many; D gene: .; J gene: TRBJ2-1; CDR3 length: 15; CDR3 protein: CSVPRPGPAGDEQFF; CDR3 DNA: TGCAGTGTTCCCCGACCGGGACCGGCGGGTGATGAGCAGTTCTTC
V gene: TRBV11-2; clone size: many; D gene: .; J gene: TRBJ2-2; CDR3 length: 13; CDR3 protein: CASSASVTGELFF; CDR3 DNA: TGTGCCAGCAGCGCTAGCGTCACCGGGGAGCTGTTTTTT
V gene: TRBV7-9; clone size: many; D gene: .; J gene: TRBJ2-1; CDR3 length: 15; CDR3 protein: CASSAYGSSYNEQFF; CDR3 DNA: TGTGCCAGCAGCGCCTACGGGAGCTCCTACAATGAGCAGTTCTTC
V gene: TRBV7-9; clone size: few; D gene: .; J gene: TRBJ2-2; CDR3 length: 15; CDR3 protein: CASSTGTVNTGELFF; CDR3 DNA: TGTGCCAGCAGCACTGGGACCGTTAACACCGGGGAGCTGTTTTTT
V gene: TRBV12-3/TRBV12-4; clone size: many; D gene: .; J gene: TRBJ2-1; CDR3 length: 15; CDR3 protein: CASSFRLGKGNEQFF; CDR3 DNA: TGTGCCAGCAGTTTCCGATTGGGAAAGGGGAATGAGCAGTTCTTC
V gene: TRBV2; clone size: many; D gene: .; J gene: TRBJ2-2; CDR3 length: 14; CDR3 protein: CASSGGGRTGELFF; CDR3 DNA: TGTGCCAGCAGTGGAGGGGGGAGAACCGGGGAGCTGTTTTTT
V gene: TRBV27; clone size: .; D gene: .; J gene: TRBJ2-3; CDR3 length: 14; CDR3 protein: CASRDLHPTDTQYF; CDR3 DNA: TGTGCCAGCAGGGATCTCCACCCCACAGATACGCAGTATTTT
V gene: TRBV2; clone size: many; D gene: TRBD1; J gene: TRBJ2-3; CDR3 length: 16; CDR3 protein: CASSKSGTGDTDTQYF; CDR3 DNA: TGTGCCAGCAGCAAATCCGGGACAGGGGACACAGATACGCAGTATTTT
V gene: TRBV7-9; clone size: many; D gene: .; J gene: TRBJ2-4; CDR3 length: 14; CDR3 protein: CASSQQSPLDIQYF; CDR3 DNA: TGTGCCAGCAGCCAGCAGTCCCCCCTAGACATTCAGTACTTC
V gene: TRBV19; clone size: .; D gene: TRBD2; J gene: TRBJ2-7; CDR3 length: 15; CDR3 protein: CASSIWPSGDYEQYF; CDR3 DNA: TGTGCCAGTAGTATATGGCCTAGCGGCGACTACGAGCAGTACTTC
V gene: TRBV11-2; clone size: many; D gene: .; J gene: TRBJ2-3; CDR3 length: 13; CDR3 protein: CASSSRATDTQYF; CDR3 DNA: TGTGCCAGCAGCAGCCGAGCGACAGATACGCAGTATTTT
V gene: TRBV20-1; clone size: few; D gene: .; J gene: TRBJ2-7; CDR3 length: 13; CDR3 protein: CSVIGETSYEQYF; CDR3 DNA: TGCAGTGTTATAGGGGAAACCTCCTACGAGCAGTACTTC
V gene: TRBV29-1; clone size: many; D gene: TRBD2; J gene: TRBJ2-3; CDR3 length: 14; CDR3 protein: CSVETSGTSDTQYF; CDR3 DNA: TGCAGCGTTGAAACTAGCGGGACGTCAGATACGCAGTATTTT
V gene: TRBV7-9; clone size: many; D gene: .; J gene: TRBJ1-1; CDR3 length: 13; CDR3 protein: CASSFEVNTEAFF; CDR3 DNA: TGCGCCAGCAGCTTTGAGGTGAACACTGAAGCTTTCTTT
V gene: TRBV28; clone size: many; D gene: TRBD1; J gene: TRBJ1-1; CDR3 length: 15; CDR3 protein: CASRTGGGLNTEAFF; CDR3 DNA: TGTGCCAGCAGGACAGGGGGCGGGTTGAACACTGAAGCTTTCTTT
V gene: TRBV5-8; clone size: .; D gene: .; J gene: TRBJ2-5; CDR3 length: 15; CDR3 protein: CASSLWGAKQETQYF; CDR3 DNA: TGTGCCAGCAGCTTGTGGGGGGCGAAGCAAGAGACCCAGTACTTC
V gene: TRBV6-2/TRBV6-3; clone size: many; D gene: TRBD1; J gene: TRBJ1-2; CDR3 length: 13; CDR3 protein: CASSPDRLNGYTF; CDR3 DNA: TGTGCCAGCAGTCCGGACAGGTTGAATGGCTACACCTTC
V gene: TRBV28; clone size: many; D gene: .; J gene: TRBJ1-2; CDR3 length: 8; CDR3 protein: CARSRYTF; CDR3 DNA: TGTGCCAGAAGCCGCTACACCTTC
V gene: TRBV3-1; clone size: many; D gene: .; J gene: TRBJ2-7; CDR3 length: 14; CDR3 protein: CASSQDGGIYEQYF; CDR3 DNA: TGTGCCAGCAGCCAAGATGGGGGGATCTACGAGCAGTACTTC
V gene: TRBV6-2/TRBV6-3; clone size: many; D gene: .; J gene: TRBJ1-5; CDR3 length: 14; CDR3 protein: CASILEYSNQPQHF; CDR3 DNA: TGTGCCAGCATATTGGAATATAGCAATCAGCCCCAGCATTTT
V gene: TRBV6-1; clone size: few; D gene: TRBD2; J gene: TRBJ2-2; CDR3 length: 15; CDR3 protein: CASSPLSGKAGELFF; CDR3 DNA: TGTGCCAGCTCCCCACTGAGCGGGAAAGCCGGGGAGCTGTTTTTT
V gene: TRBV2; clone size: .; D gene: TRBD2; J gene: TRBJ2-7; CDR3 length: 12; CDR3 protein: CASRWGGNEQYF; CDR3 DNA: TGTGCCAGCAGGTGGGGGGGGAACGAGCAGTACTTC
V gene: TRBV29-1; clone size: many; D gene: .; J gene: TRBJ1-2; CDR3 length: 12; CDR3 protein: CSVEDGMGGYTF; CDR3 DNA: TGCAGCGTTGAAGATGGGATGGGTGGCTACACCTTC
V gene: TRBV19; clone size: few; D gene: TRBD2; J gene: TRBJ2-7; CDR3 length: 15; CDR3 protein: CASSIGPAGGPEQYF; CDR3 DNA: TGTGCCAGTAGTATAGGTCCAGCGGGAGGCCCCGAGCAGTACTTC
V gene: TRBV5-1; clone size: .; D gene: .; J gene: TRBJ1-1; CDR3 length: 16; CDR3 protein: CASSLVSLQMNTEAFF; CDR3 DNA: TGCGCCAGCAGCTTGGTATCGCTGCAGATGAACACTGAAGCTTTCTTT
V gene: TRBV12-3/TRBV12-4; clone size: many; D gene: TRBD1; J gene: TRBJ2-2; CDR3 length: 14; CDR3 protein: CASTATGMIGELFF; CDR3 DNA: TGTGCCAGCACCGCGACAGGGATGATCGGGGAGCTGTTTTTT
V gene: TRBV30; clone size: few; D gene: TRBD1; J gene: TRBJ2-3; CDR3 length: 12; CDR3 protein: CAWDRGADTQYF; CDR3 DNA: TGTGCCTGGGACAGGGGGGCAGATACGCAGTATTTT
V gene: TRBV30; clone size: .; D gene: TRBD2; J gene: TRBJ2-3; CDR3 length: 19; CDR3 protein: CAWSVPGIAGSPSTDTQYF; CDR3 DNA: TGTGCCTGGAGTGTTCCTGGAATAGCGGGGTCCCCTAGCACAGATACGCAGTATTTT
V gene: TRBV28; clone size: many; D gene: .; J gene: TRBJ2-1; CDR3 length: 12; CDR3 protein: CASSPSFGEQFF; CDR3 DNA: TGTGCCAGCAGTCCCAGTTTCGGTGAGCAGTTCTTC
V gene: TRBV27; clone size: many; D gene: .; J gene: TRBJ2-6; CDR3 length: 16; CDR3 protein: CASAGPPASGANVLTF; CDR3 DNA: TGTGCCAGTGCGGGACCCCCTGCCTCTGGGGCCAACGTCCTGACTTTC
V gene: TRBV12-3/TRBV12-4; clone size: many; D gene: .; J gene: TRBJ2-7; CDR3 length: 14; CDR3 protein: CASSLPGLRYEQYF; CDR3 DNA: TGTGCCAGCAGCCTACCGGGGCTAAGGTACGAGCAGTACTTC
V gene: TRBV6-1; clone size: .; D gene: TRBD2; J gene: TRBJ2-1; CDR3 length: 15; CDR3 protein: CASSVPGLGYNEQFF; CDR3 DNA: TGTGCCAGCAGTGTTCCGGGACTAGGATACAATGAGCAGTTCTTC
V gene: TRBV2; clone size: many; D gene: TRBD1; J gene: TRBJ2-5; CDR3 length: 14; CDR3 protein: CASSPGTGSETQYF; CDR3 DNA: TGTGCCAGCAGCCCTGGGACAGGGTCAGAGACCCAGTACTTC
V gene: TRBV20-1; clone size: .; D gene: TRBD2; J gene: TRBJ2-1; CDR3 length: 18; CDR3 protein: CSARRGGGAGGFYNEQFF; CDR3 DNA: TGCAGTGCTAGAAGGGGAGGAGGAGCGGGAGGTTTCTACAATGAGCAGTTCTTC
V gene: TRBV18; clone size: many; D gene: .; J gene: TRBJ2-7; CDR3 length: 14; CDR3 protein: CASSPQDSYYEQYF; CDR3 DNA: TGTGCCAGCTCACCACAAGACAGCTACTACGAGCAGTACTTC
V gene: TRBV7-6; clone size: many; D gene: .; J gene: TRBJ2-2; CDR3 length: 15; CDR3 protein: CASSLDVPVSGELFF; CDR3 DNA: TGTGCCAGCAGCTTAGATGTTCCAGTATCCGGGGAGCTGTTTTTT
V gene: TRBV11-2; clone size: many; D gene: .; J gene: TRBJ2-7; CDR3 length: 14; CDR3 protein: CASSLVVTFPEQYF; CDR3 DNA: TGTGCCAGCAGCCTAGTAGTCACTTTCCCCGAGCAGTACTTC
V gene: TRBV7-3; clone size: many; D gene: .; J gene: TRBJ2-1; CDR3 length: 14; CDR3 protein: CASSFQDWDNEQFF; CDR3 DNA: TGTGCCAGCAGCTTTCAGGACTGGGACAATGAGCAGTTCTTC
V gene: TRBV5-1; clone size: many; D gene: TRBD2; J gene: TRBJ2-1; CDR3 length: 15; CDR3 protein: CASSRVLAELNEQFF; CDR3 DNA: TGCGCCAGCAGCCGAGTACTAGCGGAACTCAATGAGCAGTTCTTC
V gene: TRBV9; clone size: few; D gene: TRBD1; J gene: TRBJ1-3; CDR3 length: 15; CDR3 protein: CASSVVDRVGDTIYF; CDR3 DNA: TGTGCCAGCAGCGTAGTCGACAGGGTTGGCGACACCATATATTTT
V gene: TRBV29-1; clone size: .; D gene: TRBD2; J gene: TRBJ2-3; CDR3 length: 16; CDR3 protein: CSVEGSSGTDTDTQYF; CDR3 DNA: TGCAGCGTTGAGGGGTCTAGCGGAACCGACACAGATACGCAGTATTTT
V gene: TRBV27; clone size: many; D gene: .; J gene: TRBJ1-4; CDR3 length: 17; CDR3 protein: CASSWRGAITTNEKLFF; CDR3 DNA: TGTGCCAGCAGTTGGCGGGGGGCCATTACAACTAATGAAAAACTGTTTTTT
V gene: TRBV6-9; clone size: .; D gene: TRBD2; J gene: TRBJ2-7; CDR3 length: 14; CDR3 protein: CASSYYSGSSEQYF; CDR3 DNA: TGTGCCAGCAGTTACTATAGCGGGAGCAGCGAGCAGTACTTC
V gene: TRBV7-2; clone size: many; D gene: .; J gene: TRBJ1-1; CDR3 length: 14; CDR3 protein: CASSLGHLTPEAFF; CDR3 DNA: TGTGCCAGCAGCTTAGGGCATCTCACTCCGGAAGCTTTCTTT
V gene: TRBV2; clone size: many; D gene: .; J gene: TRBJ2-7; CDR3 length: 14; CDR3 protein: CASSWQRASYEQYF; CDR3 DNA: TGTGCCAGCTCGTGGCAGCGGGCCTCCTACGAGCAGTACTTC
V gene: TRBV12-5; clone size: many; D gene: .; J gene: TRBJ1-1; CDR3 length: 13; CDR3 protein: CASGFGQSAEAFF; CDR3 DNA: TGTGCTAGTGGTTTTGGACAGTCGGCTGAAGCTTTCTTT
V gene: TRBV6-2/TRBV6-3; clone size: many; D gene: TRBD2; J gene: TRBJ2-1; CDR3 length: 19; CDR3 protein: CASSERLYGLAGARDEQFF; CDR3 DNA: TGTGCCAGCAGTGAAAGGCTTTATGGACTAGCGGGGGCTCGGGATGAGCAGTTCTTC
V gene: TRBV20-1; clone size: few; D gene: .; J gene: TRBJ2-7; CDR3 length: 11; CDR3 protein: CSAPRGYEQYF; CDR3 DNA: TGCAGTGCCCCCCGGGGCTACGAGCAGTACTTC